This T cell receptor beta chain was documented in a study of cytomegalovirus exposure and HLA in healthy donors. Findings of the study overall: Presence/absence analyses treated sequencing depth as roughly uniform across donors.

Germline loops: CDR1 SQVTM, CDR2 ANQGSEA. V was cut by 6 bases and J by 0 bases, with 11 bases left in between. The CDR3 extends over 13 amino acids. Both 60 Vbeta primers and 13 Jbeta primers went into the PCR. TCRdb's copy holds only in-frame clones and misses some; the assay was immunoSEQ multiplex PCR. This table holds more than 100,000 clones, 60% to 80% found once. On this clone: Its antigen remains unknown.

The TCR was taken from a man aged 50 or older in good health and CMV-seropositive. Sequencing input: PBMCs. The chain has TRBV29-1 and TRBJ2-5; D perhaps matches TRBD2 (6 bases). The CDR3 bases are TGCAGCGTCTCGGGACTCCACCAAGAGACCCAGTACTTC. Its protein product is CSVSGLHQETQYF. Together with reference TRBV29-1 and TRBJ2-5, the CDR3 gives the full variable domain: SAVISQKPSRDICQRGTSLTIQCQVDSQVTMMFWYRQQPGQSLTLIATANQGSEATYESGFVIDKFPISRPNLTFSTLTVSNMSPEDSSIYLCSVSGLHQETQYFGPGTRLLVL.